Sequencing of this TCR beta chain was carried out in a study of blood T cells in healthy people across ages. Study-wide findings and caveats: Leaving the PBMCs unsorted stopped any conclusive comparison of naive versus antigen-experienced cells.

The CDR3 runs to 14 residues. The V segment lost 1 base and the J segment 5 bases; nucleotides outside the gene matches: 4. Germline loops: CDR1 LGHNA, CDR2 YSLEER. This clonotype has a count of ten or more. The target antigen is unknown. The second PCR ran about 6 to 12 cycles with a sample-barcoded 5' primer and J-beta primers. Every cDNA molecule carried a tag from a template-switch adaptor bearing 12 random nucleotides. TCRdb ran MiXCR on the 5' RACE reads and lists one entry per CDR3 protein. This sample has approximately 810,000 distinct CDR3 sequences, with about 28% found just once. Sequencing was done on a sample of blood. This TCR was recovered from a woman older than 75 in good health. This chain links TRBV4-3 with TRBJ1-2, with 7 nucleotides matching TRBD1. As DNA, the CDR3 is TGCGCCAGCAGCCAAGTCCCGGGACAGTATGGCTACACCTTC. Protein product: CASSQVPGQYGYTF.